The T cell receptor (beta chain) described here comes from a study of cytomegalovirus exposure and HLA in healthy donors. The CDR3 is made up of 16 amino acids. After removal of 5 bases from V and 7 bases from J, the junction contained 11 bases not matched to a gene. From germline, CDR1 is SGHVS and CDR2 FQNEAQ. The PCR employed 60 Vbeta primers together with 13 Jbeta primers. Clones were sequenced by immunoSEQ multiplex PCR, and TCRdb holds only the in-frame ones, with some missing. The repertoire table contains 31,000 or so clones. The sample comprised PBMCs. The source is a female donor in good health and CMV-seronegative. The J gene is TRBJ2-2, the V gene TRBV7-8; 9 bases fit TRBD1. The CDR3 loop reads CASSKGGTGPVGELFF. The CDR3 DNA is TGTGCCAGCAGCAAAGGCGGGACAGGGCCTGTCGGGGAGCTGTTTTTT.